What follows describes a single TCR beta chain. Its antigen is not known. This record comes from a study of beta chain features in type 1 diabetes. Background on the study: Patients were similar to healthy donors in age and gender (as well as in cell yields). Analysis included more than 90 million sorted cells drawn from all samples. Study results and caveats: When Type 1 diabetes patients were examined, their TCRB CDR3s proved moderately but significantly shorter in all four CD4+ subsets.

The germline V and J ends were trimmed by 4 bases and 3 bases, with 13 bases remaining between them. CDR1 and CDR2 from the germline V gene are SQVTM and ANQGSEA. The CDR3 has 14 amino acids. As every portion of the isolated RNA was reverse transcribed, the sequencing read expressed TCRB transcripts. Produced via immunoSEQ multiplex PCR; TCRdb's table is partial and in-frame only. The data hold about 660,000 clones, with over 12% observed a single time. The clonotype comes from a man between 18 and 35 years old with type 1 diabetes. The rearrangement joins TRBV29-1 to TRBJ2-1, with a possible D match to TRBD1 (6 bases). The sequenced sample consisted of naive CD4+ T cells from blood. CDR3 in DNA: TGCAGCGTTGTGGGGGCTGGAGTCTACAATGAGCAGTTCTTC. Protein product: CSVVGAGVYNEQFF.